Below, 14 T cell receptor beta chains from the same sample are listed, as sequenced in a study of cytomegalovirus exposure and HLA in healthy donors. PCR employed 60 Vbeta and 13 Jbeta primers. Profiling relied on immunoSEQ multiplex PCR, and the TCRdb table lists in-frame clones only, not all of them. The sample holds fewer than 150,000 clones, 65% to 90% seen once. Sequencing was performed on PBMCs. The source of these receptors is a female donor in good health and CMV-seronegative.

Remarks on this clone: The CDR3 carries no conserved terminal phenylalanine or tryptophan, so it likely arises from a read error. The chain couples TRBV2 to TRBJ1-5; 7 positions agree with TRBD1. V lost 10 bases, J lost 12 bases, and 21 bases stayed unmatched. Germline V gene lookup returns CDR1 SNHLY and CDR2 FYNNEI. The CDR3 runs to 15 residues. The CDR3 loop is CAIGDRDGRGVNQHV. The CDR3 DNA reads TGTGCCATCGGCGACAGGGATGGAAGGGGGGTTAACCAGCATGTT.

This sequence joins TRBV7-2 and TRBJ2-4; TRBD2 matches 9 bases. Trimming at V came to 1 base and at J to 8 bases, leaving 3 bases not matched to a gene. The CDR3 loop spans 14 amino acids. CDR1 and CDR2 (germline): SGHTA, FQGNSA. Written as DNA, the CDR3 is TGTGCCAGCAGCTTAGTTCGGACTAGCGACATTCAGTACTTC. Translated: CASSLVRTSDIQYF. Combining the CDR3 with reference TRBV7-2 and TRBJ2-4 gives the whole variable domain GAGVSQSPSNKVTEKGKDVELRCDPISGHTALYWYRQSLGQGLEFLIYFQGNSAPDKSGLPSDRFSAERTGGSVSTLTIQRTQQEDSAVYLCASSLVRTSDIQYFGAGTRLSVL.

CDR3 loop: CASSQTLAGSYEQYF. CDR3 sequence (DNA): TGCGCCAGCAGCCAGACTCTAGCGGGATCCTACGAGCAGTACTTC. J is TRBJ2-7 and V is TRBV4-1; 9 bases match TRBD2. With 3 bases clipped from V and 1 base from J, the junction kept 4 bases outside the gene matches. Per germline, CDR1 MGHRA and CDR2 YSYEKL. The CDR3 is made up of 15 amino acids.

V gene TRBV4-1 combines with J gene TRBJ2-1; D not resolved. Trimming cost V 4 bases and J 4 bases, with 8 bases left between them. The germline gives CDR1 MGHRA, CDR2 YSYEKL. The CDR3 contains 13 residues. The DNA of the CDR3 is TGCGCCAGCAGCCCCCCCTATTACAATGAGCAGTTCTTC. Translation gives CASSPPYYNEQFF.

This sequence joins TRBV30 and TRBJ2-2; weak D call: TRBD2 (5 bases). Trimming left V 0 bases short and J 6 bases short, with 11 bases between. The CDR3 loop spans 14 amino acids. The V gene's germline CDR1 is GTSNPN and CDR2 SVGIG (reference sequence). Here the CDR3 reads CAWSVRLWAGELFF. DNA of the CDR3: TGTGCCTGGAGTGTAAGACTATGGGCCGGGGAGCTGTTTTTT.

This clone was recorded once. Here the CDR3 reads CASRRDRDTEAFF. In DNA, the CDR3 is TGCGCCAGCAGAAGGGACAGAGACACTGAAGCTTTCTTT. The V call is TRBV10-1, the J call TRBJ1-1; TRBD1 aligns across 7 bases. The CDR3 covers 13 residues. Losses at the gene ends were 6 bases for V and 3 bases for J; bases not matched to a gene: 4. CDR1 is WNHNN, CDR2 SYGVQD, per germline (reference sequence).

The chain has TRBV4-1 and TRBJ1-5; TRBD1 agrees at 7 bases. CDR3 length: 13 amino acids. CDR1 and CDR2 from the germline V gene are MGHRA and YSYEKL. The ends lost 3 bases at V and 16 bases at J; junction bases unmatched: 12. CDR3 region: CASSQDFGTDFHF. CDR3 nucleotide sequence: TGCGCCAGCAGCCAGGACTTCGGGACAGATTTTCATTTT.

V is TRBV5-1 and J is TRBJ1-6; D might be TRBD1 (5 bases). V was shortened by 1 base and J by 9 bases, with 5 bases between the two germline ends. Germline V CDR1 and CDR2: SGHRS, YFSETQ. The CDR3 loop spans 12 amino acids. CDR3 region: CASSLRGSPLHF. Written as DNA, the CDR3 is TGCGCCAGCAGCTTGAGGGGTTCACCCCTCCACTTT.

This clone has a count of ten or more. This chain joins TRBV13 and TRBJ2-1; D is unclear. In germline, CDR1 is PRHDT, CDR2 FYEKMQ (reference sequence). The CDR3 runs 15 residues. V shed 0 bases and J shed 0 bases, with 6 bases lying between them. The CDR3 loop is CASSLGVFSYNEQFF. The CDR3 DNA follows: TGTGCCAGCAGCTTAGGCGTATTCTCCTACAATGAGCAGTTCTTC.

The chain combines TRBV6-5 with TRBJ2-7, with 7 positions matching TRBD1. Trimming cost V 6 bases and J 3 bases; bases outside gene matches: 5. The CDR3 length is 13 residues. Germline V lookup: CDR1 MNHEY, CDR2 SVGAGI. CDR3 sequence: CASRQGQLYEQYF. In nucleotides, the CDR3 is TGTGCCAGCAGGCAGGGACAGCTCTACGAGCAGTACTTC.

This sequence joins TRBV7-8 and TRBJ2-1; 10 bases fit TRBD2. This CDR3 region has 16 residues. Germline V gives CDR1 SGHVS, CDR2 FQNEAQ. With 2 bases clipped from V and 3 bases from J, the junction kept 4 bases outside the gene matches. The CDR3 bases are TGTGCCAGCAGCTTAACGGGACTAGCGTACTACAATGAGCAGTTCTTC. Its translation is CASSLTGLAYYNEQFF.

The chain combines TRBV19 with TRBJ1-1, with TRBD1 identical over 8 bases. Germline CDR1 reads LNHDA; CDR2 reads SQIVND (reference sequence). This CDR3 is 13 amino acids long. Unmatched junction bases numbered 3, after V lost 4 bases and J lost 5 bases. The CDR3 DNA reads TGTGCCAGTAGTAGCAGGGGGCGGACTGAAGCTTTCTTT. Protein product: CASSSRGRTEAFF.

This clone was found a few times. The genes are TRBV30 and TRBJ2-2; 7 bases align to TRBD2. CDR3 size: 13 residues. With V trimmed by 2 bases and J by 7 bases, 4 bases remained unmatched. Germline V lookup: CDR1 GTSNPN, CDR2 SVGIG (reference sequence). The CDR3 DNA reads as TGTGCCTGGAGTTCGGGGGGTCACGGGGAGCTGTTTTTT. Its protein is CAWSSGGHGELFF.

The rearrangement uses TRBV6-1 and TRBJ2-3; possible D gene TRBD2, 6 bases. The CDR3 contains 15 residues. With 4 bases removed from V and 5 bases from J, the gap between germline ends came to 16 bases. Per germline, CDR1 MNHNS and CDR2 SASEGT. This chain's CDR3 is CASSVEGRQVDTQYF. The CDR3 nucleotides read TGTGCCAGCAGTGTTGAGGGGAGGCAGGTAGATACGCAGTATTTT.